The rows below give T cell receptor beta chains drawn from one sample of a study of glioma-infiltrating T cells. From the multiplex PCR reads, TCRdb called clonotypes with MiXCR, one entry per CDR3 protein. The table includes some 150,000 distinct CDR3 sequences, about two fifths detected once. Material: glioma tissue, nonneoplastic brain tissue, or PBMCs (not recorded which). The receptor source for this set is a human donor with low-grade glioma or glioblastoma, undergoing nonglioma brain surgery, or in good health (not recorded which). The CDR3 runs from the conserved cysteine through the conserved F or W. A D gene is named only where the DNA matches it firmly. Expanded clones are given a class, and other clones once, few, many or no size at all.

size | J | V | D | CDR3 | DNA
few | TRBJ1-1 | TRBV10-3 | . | CAISDGQLLNTEAFF | TGTGCCATCAGTGATGGGCAACTCTTGAACACTGAAGCTTTCTTT
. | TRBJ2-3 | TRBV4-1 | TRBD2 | CASSQDGTSGGDDTQYF | TGCGCCAGCAGCCAAGATGGGACTAGCGGGGGGGACGATACGCAGTATTTT
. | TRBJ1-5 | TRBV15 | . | CATSRGTLNQPQHF | TGTGCCACCAGCAGAGGGACACTCAATCAGCCCCAGCATTTT
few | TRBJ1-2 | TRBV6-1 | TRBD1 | CASSEATGGGGYGYTF | TGTGCCAGCAGCGAGGCGACAGGGGGCGGTGGCTATGGCTACACCTTC
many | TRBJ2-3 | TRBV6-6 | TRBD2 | CASSYNLAGGTDTQYF | TGTGCCAGCAGTTACAATTTAGCGGGGGGCACAGATACGCAGTATTTT
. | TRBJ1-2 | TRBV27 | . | CASREGGGDVYYGYTF | TGTGCCAGCAGAGAGGGAGGGGGGGACGTATACTATGGCTACACCTTC
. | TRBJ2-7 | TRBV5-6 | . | CASSPRLSSYEQYF | TGTGCCAGCAGCCCTAGACTAAGCTCCTACGAGCAGTACTTC
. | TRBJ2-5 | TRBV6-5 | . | CASRGGGTQYF | TGTGCCAGCAGAGGAGGGGGGACCCAGTACTTC
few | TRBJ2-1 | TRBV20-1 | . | CSADDTGSEQFF | TGCAGTGCCGACGACACAGGGTCTGAGCAGTTCTTC
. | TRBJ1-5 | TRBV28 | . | CASSLGGHSNQPQHF | TGTGCCAGCAGCCTGGGGGGGCATAGCAATCAGCCCCAGCATTTT
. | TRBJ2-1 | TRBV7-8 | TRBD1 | CASSLHRTGTSFF | TGTGCCAGCAGCTTACATAGGACAGGCACGTCGTTCTTC
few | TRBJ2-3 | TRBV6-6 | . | CASSYSKTTDTQYF | TGTGCCAGCAGTTACTCAAAGACCACAGATACGCAGTATTTT
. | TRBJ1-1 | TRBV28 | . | CASSTSGDYTEAFF | TGTGCCAGCAGTACCTCAGGGGACTACACTGAAGCTTTCTTT
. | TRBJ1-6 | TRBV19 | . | CASTLGEYNSPLHF | TGTGCCAGTACTCTAGGGGAATATAATTCACCCCTCCACTTT
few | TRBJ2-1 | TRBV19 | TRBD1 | CASRPGQGKDEQFF | TGTGCCAGTAGACCGGGACAGGGCAAGGATGAGCAGTTCTTC
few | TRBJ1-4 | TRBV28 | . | CASSLGGQNYEKLFF | TGTGCCAGCTCTCTGGGTGGGCAAAACTATGAAAAACTGTTTTTT
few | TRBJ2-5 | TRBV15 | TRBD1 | CATSRDFFGTGQETQYF | TGTGCCACCAGCAGAGACTTCTTCGGGACAGGGCAAGAGACCCAGTACTTC
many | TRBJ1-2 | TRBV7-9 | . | CASSLTTGRANYGYTF | TGTGCCAGCAGCTTGACAACAGGGAGAGCTAACTATGGCTACACCTTC
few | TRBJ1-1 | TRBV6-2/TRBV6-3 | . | CASSYGWRQTMKKIF | TGTGCCAGCAGTTACGGCTGGCGCCAGACGATGAAGAAAATCTTT
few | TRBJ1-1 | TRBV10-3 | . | CAISDRENTEAFF | TGTGCCATCAGTGACAGAGAGAACACTGAAGCTTTCTTT
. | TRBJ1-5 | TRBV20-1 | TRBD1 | CSAAGQGAVQPQHF | TGCAGTGCAGCGGGACAGGGGGCTGTTCAGCCCCAGCATTTT
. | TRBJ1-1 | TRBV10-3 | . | CAISDAGNTEAFF | TGTGCCATCAGTGACGCGGGTAACACTGAAGCTTTCTTT
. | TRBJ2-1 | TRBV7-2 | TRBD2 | CASSLETSGSHEQFF | TGTGCCAGCAGCTTAGAGACTAGCGGGAGCCATGAGCAGTTCTTC
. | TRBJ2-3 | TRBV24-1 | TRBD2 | CATSDAGLAGADTQYF | TGTGCCACCAGTGATGCCGGACTAGCGGGGGCAGATACGCAGTATTTT
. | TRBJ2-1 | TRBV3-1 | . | CASSQGTGTWTYNEQFF | TGTGCCAGCAGCCAAGGGACCGGGACTTGGACCTACAATGAGCAGTTCTTC
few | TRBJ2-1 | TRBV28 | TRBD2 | CASSPSLTSGRAFF | TGTGCCAGCAGTCCCTCCCTCACTAGCGGGAGAGCCTTCTTC
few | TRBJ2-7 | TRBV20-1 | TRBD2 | CSATGLAGAGGSYEQYF | TGCAGTGCTACGGGACTAGCGGGTGCGGGCGGCTCCTACGAGCAGTACTTC
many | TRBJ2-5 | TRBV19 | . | CASSPQGGIIDRTQYF | TGTGCCAGTAGTCCCCAAGGCGGGATCATCGATCGGACCCAGTACTTC
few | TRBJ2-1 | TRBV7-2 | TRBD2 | CASSLAVREIVQFF | TGTGCCAGCAGCTTAGCGGTGCGGGAGATCGTGCAGTTCTTC
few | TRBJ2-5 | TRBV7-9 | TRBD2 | CASRPNPGLAEETQYF | TGTGCCAGCAGACCTAATCCGGGACTAGCGGAAGAGACCCAGTACTTC
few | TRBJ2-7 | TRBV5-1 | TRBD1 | CASSYLQGDSYEQYF | TGCGCCAGCAGCTATCTACAGGGGGACTCCTACGAGCAGTACTTC
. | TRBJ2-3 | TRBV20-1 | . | CSARDPDTDTQYF | TGCAGTGCTAGAGATCCCGACACAGATACGCAGTATTTT
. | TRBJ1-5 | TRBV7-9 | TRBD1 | CASSFGTAYQPQHF | TGTGCCAGCAGCTTTGGGACAGCTTATCAGCCCCAGCATTTT
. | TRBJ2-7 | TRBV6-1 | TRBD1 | CASRRQGSYEQYF | TGTGCCAGCAGACGACAGGGGTCCTACGAGCAGTACTTC
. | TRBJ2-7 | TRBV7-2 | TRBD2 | CASSRAGTSASYEQYF | TGTGCCAGCAGCCGAGCCGGGACTAGCGCTTCCTACGAGCAGTACTTC
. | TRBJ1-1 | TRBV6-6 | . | CASSYSLGWGEFNTEAFF | TGTGCCAGCAGTTACTCATTGGGGTGGGGGGAATTTAACACTGAAGCTTTCTTT
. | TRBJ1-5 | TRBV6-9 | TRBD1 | CASSYVQGARNQPQHF | TGTGCCAGCAGTTACGTCCAGGGGGCGCGAAATCAGCCCCAGCATTTT
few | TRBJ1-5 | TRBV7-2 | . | CASGREQPQHF | TGTGCCAGCGGCCGAGAACAGCCCCAGCATTTT